This T cell receptor (beta chain) was sequenced during a study of T-cell reconstitution after alpha-beta-depleted transplantation in children. In its sample, this clonotype was seen many times. The antigen remains undetermined. The library targeted TCRbeta and was prepared with unique molecular identifiers. From the PCR reads, TCRdb called clonotypes with MiXCR, one entry per CDR3 protein. The sample holds around 270,000 distinct CDR3 sequences, roughly 9.1% seen once. Study-level points and caveats: Expanded clones from the graft, numbering several hundred, reportedly supplied alpha-beta T cells about two months after transplant. After one year, T-cell counts and TCRbeta diversity mostly came from new T cells. Some patients' high day-60 TCRbeta diversity was attributed to recipient cells surviving conditioning.

The sample in question was PBMCs, obtained before TCRalphabeta/CD19-depleted stem cell transplant. This clonotype was obtained from a boy younger than two with acute myeloid leukemia, due to receive a stem cell transplant.

The CDR3 DNA follows: TGTGCCAGTGTCTTGTCAGGGGGTAATGAAAAACTGTTTTTT. Translation: CASVLSGGNEKLFF. The rearrangement uses TRBV28 and TRBJ1-4, with 7 bases that match TRBD1. The CDR3 is made up of 14 amino acids. V was pared by 9 bases and J by 4 bases, with 8 bases of the junction left unmatched. Germline-derived CDR1 and CDR2 are MDHEN and SYDVKM.